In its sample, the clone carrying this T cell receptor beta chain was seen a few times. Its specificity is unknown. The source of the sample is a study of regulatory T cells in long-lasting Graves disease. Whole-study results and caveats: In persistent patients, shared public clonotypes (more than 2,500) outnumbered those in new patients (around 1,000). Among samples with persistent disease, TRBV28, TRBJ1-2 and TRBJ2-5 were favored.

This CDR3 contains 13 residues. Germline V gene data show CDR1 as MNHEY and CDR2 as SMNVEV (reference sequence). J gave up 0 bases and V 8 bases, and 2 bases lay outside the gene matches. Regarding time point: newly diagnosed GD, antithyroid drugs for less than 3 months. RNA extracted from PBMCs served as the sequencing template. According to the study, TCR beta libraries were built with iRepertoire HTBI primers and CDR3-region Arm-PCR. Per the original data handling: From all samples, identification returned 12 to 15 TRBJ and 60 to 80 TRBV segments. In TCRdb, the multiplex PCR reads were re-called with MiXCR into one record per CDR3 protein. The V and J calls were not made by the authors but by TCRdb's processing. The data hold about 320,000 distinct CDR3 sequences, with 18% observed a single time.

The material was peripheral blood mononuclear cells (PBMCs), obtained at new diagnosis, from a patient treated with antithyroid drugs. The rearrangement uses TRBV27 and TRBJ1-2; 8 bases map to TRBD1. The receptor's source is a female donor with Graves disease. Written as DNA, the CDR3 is TGTGCCAGCCGGACAGGGACTAACTATGGCTACACCTTC. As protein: CASRTGTNYGYTF.